The T cell receptor beta chain under discussion was sequenced for a study of identical twins (dated by TCRdb to 2016 to 2018). For the study in its entirety: To test whether fetal clonotypes persist, this study deep-sequenced TCR alpha and beta repertoires from monozygotic twins, from unrelated adults of various ages, and from cord blood. To rule out contamination, the twin experiments were replicated at different times with different library preparation protocols.

The CDR3 sequence holds 15 residues, the cysteine and phenylalanine included. Here the CDR3 DNA is all that survives: 45 bases in frame from base 1. The germline V gene specifies SNHLY as CDR1 and FYNNEI as CDR2. Germline trimming: 0 bases from V, 7 bases from J; junction bases outside gene matches: 4. Every donor was a healthy Caucasian. Three pairs of female monozygotic twins, all aged about 18 to 30 years, made up the twin cohort. Using Miltenyi CD45RO+ enrichment and human naive T-cell isolation kits, memory (CD45RO+) and naive T cells were isolated from PBMC. As regards this clonotype: Its binding antigen is unknown. No base-level quality is on record; no much larger clone is a single base apart.

The library was obtained by 5' RACE. TCRdb shows the sequencer as Illumina HiSeq 2000. A universal primer binding site was introduced by template switching, and a unique molecular identifier was present in the final cDNA, enabling accurate counting of TCR cDNA molecules. Specific primers in the conserved constant-segment region were used to synthesize first-strand cDNA for TCR alpha and beta chains. Each cDNA library was double barcoded, with a SMART-Mk sample barcode plus Illumina barcodes, to control for contamination. TruSeq adapter sequences, together with Illumina sample barcodes, were added in two successive PCR steps. Sequencing of the TCR alpha and beta cDNA libraries was done on the Illumina HiSeq platform using custom primers. As for how the authors treated the data: MiGEC was used to process raw reads and extract unique molecular identifiers, and MiXCR was used to find CDR3 positions. For each individual, recombination models were inferred using an EM algorithm with the repgenHMM and IGoR tools. The analysis of shared clonotypes was done with the tcR package in R, with sharing normalized by the product of cloneset sizes. To study raw recombination without the effects of thymic and clonal selection, out-of-frame nonproductive sequences were analyzed. TCRdb took the public reads, trimmed them with fastp at Q25, ran MiXCR for clone calling and kept in-frame beta chains. Every entry covers one CDR3 protein and lists the most common genes and DNA from its rows. For this entry, the V and J calls and clone size follow TCRdb and not the study's own pipeline. This sample has roughly 200,000 distinct CDR3 sequences in its table, and more than 6.5% of those were observed once. The top ten hold roughly 2% of the sample.

Study-wide findings and limitations: Conclusions relied on cross-sectional statistical analysis, since the same donors could not be followed over many years. In monozygotic twins, out-of-frame TCR alpha sharing was systematically underestimated by recombination models, although the models agreed with sharing between unrelated individuals. Excess twin sharing in beta out-of-frame sequences was weaker because fewer shared sequences lowered the signal-to-noise ratio. Abundant cord blood beta clonotypes carried fewer insertions; young adult naive repertoires showed a weaker similar trend, while memory repertoires showed none. Zero-insertion analyses could be partly confounded by invariant T cells such as MAIT and iNKT, although diverse VJ usage argued against such confounding for most clonotypes. Compared with coincidental sharing between unrelated individuals, out-of-frame TCR alpha sequences shared between twins had an excess of sequences with low generation probability.

In addition, the sample was reused for a study of yellow fever vaccine responses in identical twins. The other study reports the following: According to the authors, in identical twins the way T cells responded to vaccination appeared partly convergent and partly personalized. The study precisely tracked vaccine-responding T cell clones in identical twins.

Rearrangement joined TRBV2 to TRBJ1-4; TRBD1 fits 8 bases in the junction. The specimen sequenced was memory (CD45RO+) T cells sorted from blood. The cell subset or site label here, explained by the study, means: CD45RO+ enriched T cells. The sequence was obtained from a woman aged 18-29 years in good health. CDR3 region: CASSEADRVSEKLFF. The DNA sequence is given as TGTGCCAGCAGTGAAGCGGACAGGGTGTCTGAAAAACTGTTTTTT. Extended through the reference TRBV2 and TRBJ1-4 proteins, this CDR3 yields the full variable domain: EPEVTQTPSHQVTQMGQEVILRCVPISNHLYFYWYRQILGQKVEFLVSFYNNEISEKSEIFDDQFSVERPDGSNFTLKIRSTKLEDSAMYFCASSEADRVSEKLFFGSGTQLSVL.